This TCR beta chain was captured in a study of T cell repertoires in cytomegalovirus infection. About the study: Public TCR beta signatures provided an indication of both CMV infection and a matching HLA type. Notes on the study in general: The study found HLA-C-restricted CMV-specific TCR beta clonotypes dominating the ex vivo response.

This clonotype was counted between two and nine times. What it binds is unknown. TCRdb itself ran the reads through MiXCR, one entry per CDR3 protein. Among around 190,000 distinct CDR3 sequences listed, approximately 15% were seen once. CDR3 length equals 13 residues. Germline-derived CDR1 and CDR2 are MDHEN and SYDVKM. The germline V and J ends were trimmed by 6 bases and 5 bases, with 14 bases remaining between them. The chain is built from TRBV28 and TRBJ2-7; D call uncertain. The TCR originated in a human donor in good health (CMV status not recorded). Some clones in this sample may be carry-over from other donors' samples. Sequencing was carried out using PBMCs. CDR3 residues: CASRKLIVDEQYF. The CDR3 nucleotides are TGTGCCAGCAGGAAACTGATAGTGGACGAGCAGTACTTC.